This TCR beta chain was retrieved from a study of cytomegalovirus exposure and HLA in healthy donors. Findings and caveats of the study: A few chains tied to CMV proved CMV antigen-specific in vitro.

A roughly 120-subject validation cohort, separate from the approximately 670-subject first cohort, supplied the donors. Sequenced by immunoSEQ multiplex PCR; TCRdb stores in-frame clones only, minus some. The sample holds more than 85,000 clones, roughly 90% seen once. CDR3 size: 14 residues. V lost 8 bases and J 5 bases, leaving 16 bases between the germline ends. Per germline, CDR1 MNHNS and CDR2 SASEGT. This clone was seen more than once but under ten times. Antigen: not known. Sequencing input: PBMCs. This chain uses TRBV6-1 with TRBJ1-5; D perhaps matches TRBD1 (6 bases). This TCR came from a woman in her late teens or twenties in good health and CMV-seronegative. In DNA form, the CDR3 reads TGTGCCAGCCAAGACAGGAGTTTTTATCAGCCCCAGCATTTT. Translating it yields CASQDRSFYQPQHF.